One and the same sample provided the 31 T cell receptor beta chains below, sequenced in a study of graft-versus-host responses after intestinal transplantation. Generated by immunoSEQ multiplex PCR, the TCRdb table keeps only in-frame clones and is missing some. The sample holds around 50,000 clones; 89% are singletons and the top ten take approximately 0.56%. The antigens these receptors bind are not known. The sequencing here drew on unstimulated CD4+ T cells sorted from spleen or lymph node cells, taken before transplant. These receptors were taken from a human donor who was the organ donor for an intestinal transplant.

The gene calls are TRBV6-5 and TRBJ2-2; the match to TRBD1 covers 7 bases. From germline, CDR1 is MNHEY and CDR2 SVGAGI. Unmatched junction bases numbered 3, after V lost 4 bases and J lost 4 bases. The CDR3 is 14 amino acids. CDR3 sequence reads: CASSSQGPTGELFF. The CDR3 coding sequence is TGTGCCAGCAGTTCACAGGGGCCCACCGGGGAGCTGTTTTTT.

The chain joins TRBV5-1 to TRBJ2-7, with 10 bases matching TRBD2. Germline V gives CDR1 SGHRS, CDR2 YFSETQ. The CDR3 is made up of 15 amino acids. Losses at the gene ends were 0 bases for V and 6 bases for J; bases not matched to a gene: 6. CDR3 residues: CASSLVSSGSSEQYF. The CDR3 DNA follows: TGCGCCAGCAGCTTGGTTTCTAGCGGGAGTAGCGAGCAGTACTTC.

The chain links TRBV19 to TRBJ1-5; maybe TRBD1 (6 bases). The ends were cut back, 4 bases at V and 3 bases at J, with 10 bases in the middle. In germline, CDR1 is LNHDA, CDR2 SQIVND (reference sequence). There are 14 residues in the CDR3. The DNA for the CDR3 is TGTGCCAGTAGTACGACAGGCTACAATCAGCCCCAGCATTTT. The encoded protein is CASSTTGYNQPQHF.

CDR3 region: CASSQTPGSSGNTIYF. CDR3 in DNA: TGTGCCAGCAGCCAAACCCCGGGGAGCTCTGGAAACACCATATATTTT. V gene TRBV7-9 combines with J gene TRBJ1-3, with no clear D. V shed 5 bases and J shed 0 bases, with 14 bases lying between them. The CDR3 is 16 residues long. Per the germline V gene, CDR1 is SEHNR and CDR2 is FQNEAQ (reference sequence). The full variable domain, its missing parts supplied by reference TRBV7-9 and TRBJ1-3, is DTGVSQNPRHKITKRGQNVTFRCDPISEHNRLYWYRQTLGQGPEFLTYFQNEAQLEKSRLLSDRFSAERPKGSFSTLEIQRTEQGDSAMYLCASSQTPGSSGNTIYFGEGSWLTVV.

The rearrangement uses TRBV28 and TRBJ2-4, with 9 bases that match TRBD1. V trimming: 6 bases; J trimming: 4 bases; junction bases outside the gene matches: 4. The CDR3 spans 14 residues. CDR1 and CDR2 from the germline V gene are MDHEN and SYDVKM. The CDR3 DNA reads TGTGCCAGCAGCTCCGGGACAGGGAAAAACATTCAGTACTTC. This translates into CASSSGTGKNIQYF.

The CDR3 DNA follows: TGTGCCAGCAGTTTAAGACAGGGGGCCCCAGATACGCAGTATTTT. Amino acid sequence: CASSLRQGAPDTQYF. The chain carries TRBV27 and TRBJ2-3, with 10 bases aligning to TRBD1. CDR3 length equals 15 residues. Germline CDR1 reads MNHEY; CDR2 reads SMNVEV (reference sequence). V trimming: 2 bases; J trimming: 4 bases; junction bases outside the gene matches: 3.

The CDR3 region is CASSLGQGNYGYTF. The CDR3 nucleotides are TGTGCCAGCAGCTTAGGACAGGGGAACTATGGCTACACCTTC. The V gene is TRBV11-2, the J gene TRBJ1-2, with 8 bases matching TRBD1. Unmatched junction bases numbered 0, after V lost 1 base and J lost 2 bases. The CDR3 sequence is 14 residues long. CDR1 is SGHAT, CDR2 FQNNGV, per germline.

The rearrangement links TRBV20-1 to TRBJ1-2, with D perhaps matching TRBD1 (5 bases). V was clipped by 4 bases and J by 5 bases, with 8 bases between them. The CDR3 has 11 residues. Germline loops: CDR1 DFQATT, CDR2 SNEGSKA (reference sequence). CDR3 in DNA: TGCAGTGCTACTGACAGTTATGGCTACACCTTC. Its protein product is CSATDSYGYTF.

The chain is built from TRBV28 and TRBJ2-5; D uncertain. Germline V CDR1 and CDR2: MDHEN, SYDVKM. The CDR3 runs 13 residues. Trimming removed 8 bases at V and 2 bases at J, with 12 bases between. Here the CDR3 reads CASRNGVQETQYF. The CDR3 DNA follows: TGTGCCAGCCGCAACGGAGTTCAAGAGACCCAGTACTTC.

The chain has TRBV27 and TRBJ2-1; 12 bases are a match to TRBD2. This CDR3 has 16 residues. Per germline, CDR1 MNHEY and CDR2 SMNVEV (reference sequence). V shed 10 bases and J 4 bases; nucleotides not matched to a gene: 11. Written as DNA, the CDR3 is TGTGCCACGGGGGCCAAGACTAGCGGGAGATACAATGAGCAGTTCTTC. This gives the protein CATGAKTSGRYNEQFF.

The chain joins TRBV7-9 to TRBJ1-2, with TRBD1 identical over 7 bases. The V gene end was trimmed by 5 bases and the J gene end by 7 bases; junction bases not matched to a gene: 7. The CDR3 runs 13 residues. Per the germline V gene, CDR1 is SEHNR and CDR2 is FQNEAQ (reference sequence). The CDR3 nucleotides are TGTGCCAGCAGCCTTGACAGGGTGGGTGGCTACACCTTC. This sequence encodes CASSLDRVGGYTF. Looking up the rest from reference TRBV7-9 and TRBJ1-2 gives the full variable domain: DTGVSQNPRHKITKRGQNVTFRCDPISEHNRLYWYRQTLGQGPEFLTYFQNEAQLEKSRLLSDRFSAERPKGSFSTLEIQRTEQGDSAMYLCASSLDRVGGYTFGSGTRLTVV.

V gene TRBV5-1 combines with J gene TRBJ2-3; 8 positions match TRBD2. This CDR3 spans 16 amino acids. J gave up 0 bases and V 1 base, and 4 bases lay outside the gene matches. Germline V gene sequence: CDR1 SGHRS, CDR2 YFSETQ. The DNA for the CDR3 is TGCGCCAGCAGCTTGCGAAGCGGGAGTAGCACAGATACGCAGTATTTT. Amino acids: CASSLRSGSSTDTQYF.

The CDR3 nucleotides are TGTGCCAGCCTGCGACTAGCGGGAGTGGACGAGCAGTACTTC. As protein: CASLRLAGVDEQYF. The genes are TRBV28 and TRBJ2-7, with 12 bases fitting TRBD2. J gave up 5 bases and V 8 bases, and 7 bases lay outside the gene matches. The CDR3 sequence is 14 residues long. CDR1 and CDR2 (germline): MDHEN, SYDVKM. Full variable domain (outside the CDR3, taken from reference TRBV28 and TRBJ2-7): DVKVTQSSRYLVKRTGEKVFLECVQDMDHENMFWYRQDPGLGLRLIYFSYDVKMKEKGDIPEGYSVSREKKERFSLILESASTNQTSMYLCASLRLAGVDEQYFGPGTRLTVT.

The chain employs TRBV28 and TRBJ2-7, with D perhaps TRBD2 (6 bases). CDR1 is MDHEN and CDR2 is SYDVKM in the germline V gene. V was pared by 5 bases and J by 3 bases, with 17 bases between. This CDR3 region has 15 residues. CDR3 region: CASSASSASNYEQYF. The CDR3 coding sequence is TGTGCCAGCAGTGCCTCTAGCGCTTCGAACTACGAGCAGTACTTC.

This chain links TRBV29-1 with TRBJ1-4; 7 bases fit TRBD1. V gave up 7 bases and J gave up 6 bases; unmatched junction bases: 2. Per the germline V gene, CDR1 is SQVTM and CDR2 is ANQGSEA. The CDR3 spans 11 residues. For the CDR3, the DNA is TGCAGCGCGGGGACAGATGAAAAACTGTTTTTT. It codes for CSAGTDEKLFF.

This clone has more than one count but fewer than ten. V is TRBV6-1 and J is TRBJ1-5; D is perhaps TRBD1 (6 bases). Trimming removed 6 bases at V and 5 bases at J, with 11 bases between. The CDR3 is 13 residues long. Germline V CDR1 and CDR2: MNHNS, SASEGT. The CDR3 region has the DNA TGTGCCAGCAGAGAACAGGGATATCAGCCCCAGCATTTT. It encodes CASREQGYQPQHF.

V is TRBV15 and J is TRBJ2-1; the match to TRBD2 covers 7 bases. This CDR3 comprises 14 residues. Germline CDR1 is LNHNV and CDR2 is YYDKDF (reference sequence). The ends lost 6 bases at V and 4 bases at J; junction bases unmatched: 6. In DNA, the CDR3 is TGTGCCACCAGTCAAGCGGGAACGTACAATGAGCAGTTCTTC. It specifies CATSQAGTYNEQFF.

The chain combines TRBV5-1 with TRBJ2-5; TRBD2 might be the D (6 bases). With 1 base removed from V and 5 bases from J, the gap between germline ends came to 15 bases. The CDR3 runs 15 residues. Germline lookup yields CDR1 SGHRS and CDR2 YFSETQ. This CDR3 is CASSLPGPGGETQYF. The CDR3 nucleotides are TGCGCCAGCAGCTTGCCCGGGCCCGGAGGGGAGACCCAGTACTTC.

The rearrangement uses TRBV4-1 and TRBJ1-4; D unresolved. The CDR3 consists of 17 residues. V was cut by 0 bases and J by 3 bases, with 14 bases left in between. Germline V gene data show CDR1 as MGHRA and CDR2 as YSYEKL. For the CDR3, the DNA is TGCGCCAGCAGCCAAGACTCCTCGGCACTAGCTAATGAAAAACTGTTTTTT. Translated, it gives CASSQDSSALANEKLFF.

V usage is TRBV6-5 and J usage is TRBJ2-7; 10 positions match TRBD1. The germline V gene encodes CDR1 MNHEY and CDR2 SVGAGI. V dropped 5 bases and J dropped 7; count of bases not matched to a gene: 8. The CDR3 loop spans 14 amino acids. Written as DNA, the CDR3 is TGTGCCAGCAGTCCGCCGGGACAGGGGACAGAGCAGTACTTC. Residues: CASSPPGQGTEQYF.

This clone has just a few counts. This CDR3 is CASSEVPGGDTEAFF. CDR3 coding DNA: TGCGCCAGCAGTGAAGTGCCAGGGGGCGACACTGAAGCTTTCTTT. The chain joins TRBV10-2 to TRBJ1-1; TRBD1 aligns across 8 bases. V trimming: 3 bases; J trimming: 3 bases; junction bases outside the gene matches: 6. CDR1 WSHSY and CDR2 SAAADI come from the germline V gene. The CDR3 has 15 amino acids.

This chain connects TRBV7-2 to TRBJ2-3; D uncertain. Germline V lookup: CDR1 SGHTA, CDR2 FQGNSA. The CDR3 runs 15 residues. Trimming removed 1 base from V and 1 base from J, with 9 bases in between. The CDR3 sequence is CASSLGQDRTDTQYF. CDR3 nucleotide sequence: TGTGCCAGCAGCTTAGGACAAGACCGCACAGATACGCAGTATTTT.

The V and J genes are TRBV7-8 and TRBJ2-3; 10 bases agree with TRBD2. V trimming: 11 bases; J trimming: 7 bases; junction bases outside the gene matches: 9. This CDR3 is built from 13 residues. Germline V gene data show CDR1 as SGHVS and CDR2 as FQNEAQ. CDR3 region: CAARTSGTYTQYF. For the CDR3, the DNA is TGTGCCGCGAGGACTAGCGGTACTTATACGCAGTATTTT.

The chain couples TRBV5-1 to TRBJ2-5, with a possible D match to TRBD2 (6 bases). The germline V gene encodes CDR1 SGHRS and CDR2 YFSETQ. Between the trimmed V and J ends, which lost 2 bases and 3 bases, there was a span of 20 bases. This CDR3 spans 17 amino acids. The CDR3 DNA reads as TGCGCCAGCAGCTTCGGGGTAGCGGCGGGAAGCAAAGAGACCCAGTACTTC. Translated: CASSFGVAAGSKETQYF.

The V and J genes are TRBV2 and TRBJ1-2; TRBD1 agrees at 9 bases. The CDR3 spans 14 residues. Trimming cost V 4 bases and J 9 bases; bases outside gene matches: 9. CDR1 and CDR2 (germline): SNHLY, FYNNEI. CDR3 protein: CASSGTGANGSYTF. In DNA, the CDR3 is TGTGCCAGCAGTGGGACAGGGGCAAATGGAAGCTACACCTTC.

The chain is built from TRBV5-1 and TRBJ2-3; no reliable D call. Trimming left V 0 bases short and J 1 base short, with 6 bases between. The CDR3 is 14 amino acids. Germline V gene data show CDR1 as SGHRS and CDR2 as YFSETQ. In DNA form, the CDR3 reads TGCGCCAGCAGCTTGGGTCATGGCACAGATACGCAGTATTTT. Protein product: CASSLGHGTDTQYF.

The rearrangement uses TRBV5-1 and TRBJ2-3; TRBD2 agrees at 8 bases. Per the germline V gene, CDR1 is SGHRS and CDR2 is YFSETQ. This CDR3 has 17 residues. V lost 0 bases and J lost 4; bases outside the gene matches: 10. This CDR3 reads CASSLEASGRRADTQYF. Written as DNA, the CDR3 is TGCGCCAGCAGCTTGGAAGCTAGCGGGCGGAGAGCAGATACGCAGTATTTT.

V is TRBV6-4 and J is TRBJ1-4; 7 bases line up with TRBD1. V shed 0 bases and J 2 bases; nucleotides not matched to a gene: 6. The germline V gene has CDR1 MRHNA and CDR2 SNTAGT. The length of the CDR3 is 17 residues. CDR3 nucleotides: TGTGCCAGCAGTGACTCGAGGGGGCGGTTGACTAATGAAAAACTGTTTTTT. This gives the protein CASSDSRGRLTNEKLFF.

The J gene is TRBJ2-1, the V gene TRBV5-8; 7 positions match TRBD1. The CDR3 contains 15 residues. CDR1 is SGHTS, CDR2 YDEGEE, per germline. The J segment lost 4 bases and the V segment lost 4 bases, leaving 8 bases of the junction unmatched. The CDR3, as DNA: TGTGCCAGCAGCCCCTTACCGGGACAGTACAATGAGCAGTTCTTC. Its protein product is CASSPLPGQYNEQFF.

The rearrangement joins TRBV28 to TRBJ2-7; 12 positions match TRBD2. In germline, CDR1 is MDHEN, CDR2 SYDVKM. CDR3 length: 16 amino acids. V trimming: 4 bases; J trimming: 3 bases; junction bases outside the gene matches: 7. The CDR3 bases are TGTGCCAGCAGTTCGGGACTAGCGGGTTCTTACTACGAGCAGTACTTC. Translating gives CASSSGLAGSYYEQYF.

The V gene is TRBV28, the J gene TRBJ1-5; 10 bases line up with TRBD1. There are 16 residues in the CDR3. V was clipped by 5 bases and J by 2 bases; unmatched bases: 6. Germline values: CDR1 MDHEN, CDR2 SYDVKM. CDR3 sequence reads: CASSPGQGLGNQPQHF. The CDR3 DNA sequence: TGTGCCAGCAGTCCGGGACAGGGGTTGGGCAATCAGCCCCAGCATTTT.